This T cell receptor (beta chain) was documented in a study of CD8+ T cells in alopecia areata. Study information: Twice daily, treated patients received 5 to 10 mg of oral tofacitinib.

V gave up 4 bases and J gave up 4 bases; unmatched junction bases: 7. Germline V gives CDR1 SGHRS, CDR2 YFSETQ. The CDR3 runs 15 residues. Treatment described: oral pan-JAK inhibitor, 5-10 mg twice daily. Following RNA extraction, reverse transcription yielded cDNA that acted as the sequencing template. The repertoire was sequenced with immunoSEQ multiplex PCR; TCRdb's copy has only in-frame clones and lacks some. The sample lists some 150,000 clones; less than 75% were seen once. The chain has TRBV5-1 and TRBJ2-5; TRBD1 matches at 10 bases. The clonotype was recovered from a human donor with alopecia areata. Sequences were derived from CD4+ T cells sorted from blood, sampled at approximately week 56, from a patient treated with tofacitinib. The chain's CDR3 is CASSPAGTGAETQYF. As DNA, the CDR3 is TGCGCCAGCAGCCCCGCCGGGACAGGGGCAGAGACCCAGTACTTC.